The 23 T cell receptor beta chains reported below all come from one sample, sequenced in a study of molecular identifiers for immune sequencing clone quantification. TCRdb re-called the PCR reads through MiXCR, storing one row per CDR3 protein. The repertoire has over 65,000 distinct CDR3 sequences, 25% of them found once; the top ten carry around 0.77%. The material sequenced was naive CD8+ T cells from blood, with Jurkat cell RNA spiked in. Subset specified: FACS-sorted CD8+CD4-CCR7+CD45RA+ naive T cells. Receptors were obtained from a human donor in good health. Some libraries in this study had Jurkat cell RNA spiked in.

With respect to this clonotype: This may be a read error, as it is one base from a much larger clone. The chain has TRBV12-3 or TRBV12-4 and TRBJ2-5, with D unresolved. Trimming pared 6 bases from V and 5 bases from J, leaving 16 bases between. There are 14 residues in the CDR3. The CDR3 DNA follows: TGTGCCAGCAGCGCCCCCACATGGATGGAGACCCAGTACTTC. Its translation: CASSAPTWMETQYF.

Ten or more counts support this clonotype. CDR3 amino acids: CASSRAIGQETNEKLFF. CDR3 sequence (DNA): TGTGCCAGCAGCCGTGCCATTGGACAGGAGACTAATGAAAAACTGTTTTTT. This rearrangement joins TRBV28 to TRBJ1-4; 7 bases are a match to TRBD1. CDR1 and CDR2 (germline): MDHEN, SYDVKM. The CDR3 runs to 17 residues. V trimming: 6 bases; J trimming: 2 bases; junction bases outside the gene matches: 12.

For this clonotype: Here the CDR3 omits its conserved ending phenylalanine or tryptophan, so a read error is the likely source. The chain has TRBV6-1 and TRBJ2-7; D is unresolved. The CDR3 totals 14 residues. Trimming left V 1 base short and J 5 bases short, with 12 bases between. In germline, CDR1 is MNHNS, CDR2 SASEGT. CDR3 bases: TGTGCCAGCAGTGAAGGGTACGCATGGGACGAGCAGTACTCC. Protein sequence: CASSEGYAWDEQYS.

The chain uses TRBV13 and TRBJ1-1, with D maybe TRBD1 (5 bases). CDR3 length: 14 amino acids. Trimming took off 8 bases at V and 4 bases at J, with 17 bases between the two ends. Germline CDR1 PRHDT, CDR2 FYEKMQ (reference sequence). The CDR3: CASAVLGEGTEAFF. The CDR3 DNA follows: TGTGCCAGCGCCGTCCTGGGGGAGGGCACTGAAGCTTTCTTT.

On this clonotype: A much bigger clone sits one base away, suggesting this may be a read error. This rearrangement joins TRBV29-1 to TRBJ1-3; unclear D gene. Germline V gene data show CDR1 as SQVTM and CDR2 as ANQGSEA. The CDR3 is 13 amino acids. The CDR3 reads CSVEVNSRNTIYF. For the CDR3, the DNA is TGCAGCGTTGAGGTGAACTCTAGAAACACCATATATTTT.

J is TRBJ1-1 and V is TRBV18, with a tentative D call TRBD1 (5 bases). This CDR3 has 13 residues. V lost 4 bases and J 10 bases, leaving 16 bases between the germline ends. The germline gives CDR1 KGHSH, CDR2 LQKENI. The CDR3 here is CASSLEEGKGAFF. For the CDR3, the DNA is TGTGCCAGCTCACTCGAAGAGGGGAAAGGAGCTTTCTTT.

To note about this clonotype: A read error may explain this, as a much larger clone is one base away. The V gene is TRBV2, the J gene TRBJ1-5; D perhaps matches TRBD1 (6 bases). With 5 bases removed from V and 7 bases from J, the gap between germline ends came to 18 bases. Germline CDR1 is SNHLY and CDR2 is FYNNEI. The CDR3 sequence is 15 residues long. Here the CDR3 reads CASSSTGFSIQPQHF. The CDR3 DNA reads as TGTGCCAGCAGTTCGACAGGCTTCTCGATACAGCCCCAGCATTTT. Complete variable domain (other parts from reference TRBV2 and TRBJ1-5): EPEVTQTPSHQVTQMGQEVILRCVPISNHLYFYWYRQILGQKVEFLVSFYNNEISEKSEIFDDQFSVERPDGSNFTLKIRSTKLEDSAMYFCASSSTGFSIQPQHFGDGTRLSIL.

The chain recombines TRBV30 with TRBJ2-1, with D possibly being TRBD1 (6 bases). The CDR3 covers 18 residues. The V gene's germline CDR1 is GTSNPN and CDR2 SVGIG (reference sequence). The CDR3 sequence: CAADWGPGSGIRDNEQFF. The CDR3 DNA follows: TGTGCTGCCGACTGGGGGCCTGGTTCAGGGATAAGGGACAATGAGCAGTTCTTC. The full variable domain, its missing parts supplied by reference TRBV30 and TRBJ2-1, is SQTIHQWPATLVQPVGSPLSLECTVEGTSNPNLYWYRQAAGRGLQLLFYSVGIGQISSEVPQNLSASRPQDRQFILSSKKLLLSDSGFYLCAADWGPGSGIRDNEQFFGPGTRLTVL.

In its sample, this clonotype was seen many times. The chain has TRBV2 and TRBJ1-5; 7 bases are a match to TRBD1. V was pared by 1 base and J by 5 bases, with 5 bases of the junction left unmatched. This CDR3 is built from 15 residues. CDR1 is SNHLY, CDR2 FYNNEI, per germline. CDR3 loop: CASSEGAGGDQPQHF. CDR3 nucleotide sequence: TGTGCCAGCAGTGAAGGGGCAGGGGGTGATCAGCCCCAGCATTTT.

The genes are TRBV13 and TRBJ2-2, with TRBD2 matching 9 bases. Germline CDR1 is PRHDT and CDR2 is FYEKMQ (reference sequence). Trimming removed 6 bases from V and 3 bases from J; junction bases left unmatched: 8. The CDR3 loop spans 16 amino acids. In DNA form, the CDR3 reads TGTGCCAGCAGACCAACCGGGACTAGCTACACCGGGGAGCTGTTTTTT. Translating it yields CASRPTGTSYTGELFF.

In this sample, this clonotype turned up many times. V usage is TRBV5-5 and J usage is TRBJ2-7, with D perhaps TRBD1 (5 bases). Per germline, CDR1 SGHKS and CDR2 YYEKEE (reference sequence). The germline V and J ends were trimmed by 4 bases and 4 bases, with 6 bases remaining between them. The CDR3 spans 11 residues. This CDR3 reads CASSQGYEQYF. The CDR3 DNA is TGTGCCAGCAGCCAGGGTTACGAGCAGTACTTC.

The CDR3: CSASSNRLASYEQYF. CDR3 bases: TGCAGTGCTAGTAGTAACCGGTTAGCCTCCTACGAGCAGTACTTC. J is TRBJ2-7 and V is TRBV20-1; D gene unclear. Trimming shortened V by 3 bases and J by 0 bases, and 15 bases separated the two germline ends. From germline, CDR1 is DFQATT and CDR2 SNEGSKA (reference sequence). The CDR3 runs 15 residues.

This clonotype was recorded at least ten times. The gene calls are TRBV24-1 and TRBJ1-2; D possibly corresponds to TRBD1 (6 bases). The CDR3 sequence is 13 residues long. Between the trimmed V and J ends, which lost 5 bases and 4 bases, there was a span of 10 bases. CDR1 KGHDR and CDR2 SFDVKD come from the germline V gene. The CDR3 spells CATSVGHFYGYTF. CDR3 sequence (DNA): TGTGCCACCAGTGTGGGACATTTCTATGGCTACACCTTC.

As regards this clonotype: A much larger clone is a single base away; this may be a read error. This chain connects TRBV7-6 to TRBJ1-1; D remains ambiguous. The CDR3 runs to 13 residues. From germline, CDR1 is SGHVS and CDR2 FNYEAQ. Trimming pared 4 bases from V and 6 bases from J, leaving 12 bases between. The CDR3 DNA reads TGTGCCAGCAGCTCGACGGAGGCGGCTGAAGCTTTCTTT. This codes for CASSSTEAAEAFF.

The chain is built from TRBV6-2 or TRBV6-3 and TRBJ1-2, with 8 positions matching TRBD1. CDR1 is MNHEY and CDR2 is SVGEGT in the germline V gene. The CDR3 has 14 residues. The trim removed 6 bases at V and 4 bases at J, leaving 7 bases unmatched. The CDR3 loop reads CASSRTGHSYGYTF. DNA for the CDR3: TGTGCCAGCAGCCGGACAGGGCACTCCTATGGCTACACCTTC.

This clonotype was counted at least ten times. The rearrangement uses TRBV6-2 or TRBV6-3 and TRBJ2-7, with no clear D. The CDR3 has 15 amino acids. Trimming pared 2 bases from V and 2 bases from J, leaving 13 bases between. Germline CDR1 and CDR2: MNHEY and SVGEGT. The CDR3 region has the DNA TGTGCCAGCAGTTACCCTCCTCTCGGTCCCTACGAGCAGTACTTC. As protein: CASSYPPLGPYEQYF.

Only a few counts were recorded for this clonotype. The CDR3 protein is CASSPGQGVSGANVLTF. CDR3 nucleotide sequence: TGTGCCAGCAGTCCCGGACAGGGGGTCTCTGGGGCCAACGTCCTGACTTTC. This rearrangement joins TRBV12-3 or TRBV12-4 to TRBJ2-6; 10 positions match TRBD1. The CDR3 runs 17 residues. With V trimmed by 5 bases and J by 0 bases, 4 bases remained unmatched.

This chain connects TRBV11-2 to TRBJ2-2; D gene uncertain. Germline V gene sequence: CDR1 SGHAT, CDR2 FQNNGV. V was shortened by 1 base and J by 8 bases, with 11 bases between the two germline ends. The CDR3 loop spans 14 amino acids. The CDR3 sequence: CASSLVTQGGELFF. The DNA for the CDR3 is TGTGCCAGCAGCTTAGTCACCCAAGGAGGGGAGCTGTTTTTT.

CDR3 residues: CASSLGGASYTF. CDR3 coding DNA: TGTGCCAGCAGCTTAGGCGGAGCGAGCTACACCTTC. The chain has TRBV7-6 and TRBJ1-2; D is ambiguous. The V gene's germline CDR1 is SGHVS and CDR2 FNYEAQ. Trimming removed 1 base from V and 9 bases from J, with 9 bases in between. The CDR3 loop spans 12 amino acids.

This clonotype has just a few counts. The chain joins TRBV3-1 to TRBJ2-5, with 9 bases that match TRBD2. Germline trimming cut 3 bases from V and 3 bases from J; bases unmatched to any gene: 8. The CDR3 is 16 amino acids. CDR1 is LGHDT and CDR2 is YNNKEL in the germline V gene (reference sequence). CDR3 protein: CASSQWSGRREETQYF. The CDR3 DNA reads TGTGCCAGCAGCCAGTGGAGCGGGAGGAGAGAAGAGACCCAGTACTTC.

The rearrangement joins TRBV9 to TRBJ1-3; weak D call: TRBD1 (5 bases). The germline V and J ends were trimmed by 7 bases and 2 bases, with 13 bases remaining between them. CDR1 and CDR2 from the germline V gene are SGDLS and YYNGEE. CDR3 size: 14 residues. The CDR3 is CASDPGGAGNTIYF. In DNA, the CDR3 is TGTGCCAGCGATCCGGGGGGAGCTGGAAACACCATATATTTT.

The chain has TRBV7-3 and TRBJ2-5; D ambiguous. The CDR3 sequence is 13 residues long. CDR1 SGHTA and CDR2 FQGTGA come from the germline V gene. Deletions cut 5 bases from V and 5 bases from J, with 12 bases between. CDR3 sequence: CASSPTHAETQYF. DNA of the CDR3: TGTGCCAGCAGCCCGACACATGCGGAGACCCAGTACTTC. The variable domain in full, with the rest retrieved from reference TRBV7-3 and TRBJ2-5, is GAGVSQTPSNKVTEKGKYVELRCDPISGHTALYWYRQSLGQGPEFLIYFQGTGAADDSGLPNDRFFAVRPEGSVSTLKIQRTERGDSAVYLCASSPTHAETQYFGPGTRLLVL.

The table lists this clonotype with a few counts. The chain uses TRBV10-3 and TRBJ2-7; no definite D call. V lost 4 bases to trimming and J lost 1 base, with 2 bases between them. Germline CDR1 and CDR2: ENHRY and SYGVKD. This CDR3 contains 11 residues. The CDR3 nucleotides read TGTGCCATCAGTGGGTCCTACGAGCAGTACTTC. This sequence encodes CAISGSYEQYF.